The TCR beta chain under discussion was sequenced for a study of T cells after posttransplantation cyclophosphamide. Details on this clone: What it binds is unknown.

The CDR3 is made up of 11 amino acids. Trimming took 2 bases from V and 8 from J, leaving 6 bases between them. Germline V gene data show CDR1 as MNHNY and CDR2 as SVGAGI (reference sequence). Generated by immunoSEQ multiplex PCR, the TCRdb table keeps only in-frame clones and is missing some. Among about 16,000 clones listed, 92% were seen once. Study observations and caveats: After PTCy, TRB diversity resembled that of CNI/methotrexate controls. Tissue-infiltrating T cells from skin or gut overlapped little with blood T cells.

A marrow graft followed busulfan-fludarabine conditioning, with cyclophosphamide on days +3 and +4. The rearrangement links TRBV6-6 to TRBJ1-2; D is uncertain. This specimen consisted of CD4+ T cells sorted from blood, obtained after allogeneic stem cell transplant with posttransplant cyclophosphamide. The TCR comes from a male patient between 60 and 69 years old who received an allogeneic stem cell transplant from a related donor and was CMV-positive. The graft donor may have given rise to some T cells. This CDR3 is CASSYRGGYTF. In nucleotides, the CDR3 is TGTGCCAGCAGTTACAGAGGGGGCTACACCTTC.